One sample yielded the 5 T cell receptor beta chains listed below, sequenced in a study of blood T cell repertoires in COVID-19. Assay: immunoSEQ multiplex PCR; the TCRdb copy retains only in-frame clones and omits some. Among a few hundred thousand clones listed, roughly 90% were seen once. The sequenced material came from peripheral blood. The receptors stem from a woman aged 25-40 years with COVID-19, enrolled during active disease.

The chain has TRBV2 and TRBJ2-7; tentatively, D is TRBD2 (6 bases). This CDR3 spans 13 amino acids. The V gene lost 5 bases and the J gene lost 5 bases, with 13 bases spanning the gap. The germline V gene has CDR1 SNHLY and CDR2 FYNNEI. The CDR3: CASSRGVGNEQYF. CDR3 sequence (DNA): TGTGCCAGCAGTCGCGGGGTGGGGAACGAGCAGTACTTC.

The V call is TRBV4-1, the J call TRBJ1-2; 8 bases fit TRBD1. In germline, CDR1 is MGHRA, CDR2 YSYEKL. This CDR3 is built from 14 residues. The V segment lost 1 base and the J segment 2 bases; nucleotides outside the gene matches: 0. CDR3 in amino acids: CASSQGDRNYGYTF. In DNA form, the CDR3 reads TGCGCCAGCAGCCAAGGGGACAGGAACTATGGCTACACCTTC.

The chain couples TRBV7-3 to TRBJ2-1; weak D call: TRBD2 (6 bases). V was shortened by 1 base and J by 6 bases, with 10 bases between the two germline ends. Germline V gene lookup returns CDR1 SGHTA and CDR2 FQGTGA. The CDR3 length is 14 residues. In DNA form, the CDR3 reads TGTGCCAGCAGCTTAAATGCGGGAACCAATGAGCAGTTCTTC. It yields the protein CASSLNAGTNEQFF.

This clone appeared a few times. This chain uses TRBV4-3 with TRBJ1-1; D is undetermined. Between the trimmed V and J ends, which lost 0 bases and 1 base, there was a span of 9 bases. CDR1 and CDR2 from the germline V gene are LGHNA and YSLEER. There are 15 residues in the CDR3. The CDR3 reads CASSQDLAENTEAFF. DNA for the CDR3: TGCGCCAGCAGCCAAGATTTGGCTGAGAACACTGAAGCTTTCTTT.

This chain links TRBV7-2 with TRBJ2-1; a possible D gene is TRBD2 (5 bases). V shed 1 base and J shed 7 bases, with 14 bases lying between them. From germline, CDR1 is SGHTA and CDR2 FQGNSA. This CDR3 region has 15 residues. CDR3 loop: CASSLDVSALNEQFF. DNA for the CDR3: TGTGCCAGCAGCTTAGATGTTAGCGCGTTGAATGAGCAGTTCTTC.